This TCR beta chain was retrieved from a study of T cells in Graves' hyperthyroidism and ophthalmopathy (dated by TCRdb to about 2019). Regarding the study in general: Peripheral blood was sampled at the time of initial diagnosis, prior to any treatment. Whether ophthalmopathy could be predicted prospectively was tested in an independent validation cohort made up of under 20 hyperthyroidism patients plus 17 patients who later progressed to ophthalmopathy. According to the paper, TCR Vbeta CDR3 sequencing was carried out on roughly 130 peripheral blood samples, which came from approximately 43 ophthalmopathy, approximately 78 hyperthyroidism and roughly 17 progressor patients. In about 6 Graves' hyperthyroidism patients, the study also compared T-cell repertoires from thyroid tissue with T-cell repertoires from blood. The 100 or so discovery patients were divided at random into training and test sets in a 7:3 ratio. To identify distinguishing TCR V-J signatures, a discovery cohort of some 100 patients was used, comprising 43 with Graves' ophthalmopathy and 57 with stable Graves' hyperthyroidism. After sampling, hyperthyroidism patients received methimazole starting at 30 mg daily, and ophthalmopathy patients received high-dose intravenous methylprednisolone. Results and caveats for the whole study, not just this receptor: A 13 V-J signature model separated ophthalmopathy from stable hyperthyroidism, with 87.88% sensitivity and roughly 81% specificity in cross-validation and 80%/75% in testing. Sample size was not statistically predetermined, and blinding of investigators to group allocation was not performed. In validation, progression to ophthalmopathy was predicted by the model with approximately 67% sensitivity and 72% to 80% specificity, a median of approximately 6.5 months before onset. Most expanded thyroid clonotypes (frequency above 0.001) were also found in blood, which suggests that blood repertoires may mirror thyroid immune responses.

TCR beta CDR3 regions were amplified from RNA transcripts. The TCR CDR3 was subjected to a first round of RT-PCR using the HTBI primer set and the Qiagen OneStep RT-PCR kit. The libraries were constructed in a second round of multiplex PCR and then size-selected and purified. Paired-end sequencing of the libraries was performed with 100 bp reads on an Illumina HiSeq2000. In the authors' own workflow: Raw data were processed with SOAPnuke, discarding reads with adapters, uncalled bases, mean Phred below 15, or no exact constant-primer or identifier match. High-quality paired reads were merged using COPE v1.2.5, and each unique nucleotide sequence was defined as a clonotype. MiTCR v1.1 was used to align the clonotypes against IMGT TRBV, TRBD and TRBJ reference segments. The analysis was restricted to V-J combinations with a frequency above 0.0001, which together covered 99.2% of the repertoires. A TCS score was defined as the ratio between F50 (clonal expansion) and ExV (chaos), using BLOSUM62-based TCRdist between CDR3 peptides within each V-J. Welch's t-statistics and random forest reduced some 510 V-J features to 10 to 15, which were used in a naive Bayes classifier (R e1071). The public reads were reanalyzed by TCRdb: fastp trimming at Q25, MiXCR alignment, in-frame beta chains only. All rows with the same CDR3 protein become a single entry with the most common DNA and genes. The V and J calls and clone size come from TCRdb's table, not from the authors' own analysis. Counted in this sample were about half a million distinct CDR3 sequences; just under 20% of them appeared once. Clones ranked in the top ten supply over 45% of the sample.

Moderately to severely active disease, a Clinical Activity Score of at least 3, a NOSPECS grade of at least 4, and a duration under 3 months were present in ophthalmopathy patients. Any patient with an uncontrolled infection, another autoimmune disease, pregnancy or lactation was excluded. Clinical symptoms, serum thyroxine and TRAb, thyroid ultrasound, and orbital computed tomography formed the basis for the diagnoses. PBMCs were separated from 10 ml of fresh peripheral blood using Ficoll-Paque density gradient centrifugation. Total RNA was extracted with Trizol reagent, and quality was checked on an Agilent 2100 Bioanalyzer. Regarding this clonotype: Its recognized antigen is unknown. There are no base qualities to consult, and no much larger clone falls within one base.

The germline V gene sets CDR1 to SQVTM and CDR2 to ANQGSEA. Including cysteine and phenylalanine, the CDR3 has 13 amino acids. The entry retains the CDR3 DNA only, 39 bases that are in frame from base 1. V and J are truncated by 8 bases and 2 bases respectively, leaving an intervening sequence of 15 bases. The TCR sequence derives from a man in his forties or fifties with Graves' ophthalmopathy. The sample taken for sequencing was blood. Rearrangement joined TRBV29-1 to TRBJ2-5, with the D call perhaps TRBD1 or TRBD2, as 5 bases match in each case. The DNA sequence is TGCAGCCTTACCATGGGGGTTCAAGAGACCCAGTACTTC. Translated, this gives CSLTMGVQETQYF.